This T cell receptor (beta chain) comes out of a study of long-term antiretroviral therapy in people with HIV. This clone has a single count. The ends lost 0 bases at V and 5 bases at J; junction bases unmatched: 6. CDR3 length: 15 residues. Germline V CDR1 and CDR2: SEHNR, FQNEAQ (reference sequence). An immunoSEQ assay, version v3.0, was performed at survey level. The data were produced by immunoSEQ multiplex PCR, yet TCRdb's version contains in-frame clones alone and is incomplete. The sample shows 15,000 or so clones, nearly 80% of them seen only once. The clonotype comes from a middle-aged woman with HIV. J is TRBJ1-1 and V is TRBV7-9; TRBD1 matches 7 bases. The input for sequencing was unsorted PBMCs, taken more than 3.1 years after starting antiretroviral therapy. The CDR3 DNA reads TGTGCCAGCAGCTTAGCGGGCAGGGGGGGTACTGAAGCTTTCTTT. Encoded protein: CASSLAGRGGTEAFF. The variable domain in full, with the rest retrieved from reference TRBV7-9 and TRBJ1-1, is DTGVSQNPRHKITKRGQNVTFRCDPISEHNRLYWYRQTLGQGPEFLTYFQNEAQLEKSRLLSDRFSAERPKGSFSTLEIQRTEQGDSAMYLCASSLAGRGGTEAFFGQGTRLTVV.